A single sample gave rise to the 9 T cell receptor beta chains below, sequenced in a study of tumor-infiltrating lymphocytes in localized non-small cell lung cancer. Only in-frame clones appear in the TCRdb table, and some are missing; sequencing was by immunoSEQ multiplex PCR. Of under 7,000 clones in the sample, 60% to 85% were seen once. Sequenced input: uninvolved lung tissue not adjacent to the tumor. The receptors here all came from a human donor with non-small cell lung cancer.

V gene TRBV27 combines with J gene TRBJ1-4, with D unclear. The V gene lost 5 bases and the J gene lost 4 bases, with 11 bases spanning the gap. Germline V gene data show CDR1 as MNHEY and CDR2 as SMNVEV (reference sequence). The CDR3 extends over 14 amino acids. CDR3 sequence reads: CASSNRAFNEKLFF. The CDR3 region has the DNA TGTGCCAGCAGTAACCGGGCCTTTAATGAAAAACTGTTTTTT.

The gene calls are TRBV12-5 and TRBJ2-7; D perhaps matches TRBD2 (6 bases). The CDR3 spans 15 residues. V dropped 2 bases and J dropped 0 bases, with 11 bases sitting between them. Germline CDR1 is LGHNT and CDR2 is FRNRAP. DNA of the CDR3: TGTGCTAGTGGTTTGAGCGCGGGGCCCTCCTACGAGCAGTACTTC. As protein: CASGLSAGPSYEQYF.

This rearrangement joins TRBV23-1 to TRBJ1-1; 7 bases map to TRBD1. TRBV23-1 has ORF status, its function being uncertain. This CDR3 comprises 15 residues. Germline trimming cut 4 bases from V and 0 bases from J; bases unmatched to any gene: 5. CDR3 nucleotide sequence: TGCGCCAGCAGTCTCCGGGGGACAGTGAACACTGAAGCTTTCTTT. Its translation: CASSLRGTVNTEAFF.

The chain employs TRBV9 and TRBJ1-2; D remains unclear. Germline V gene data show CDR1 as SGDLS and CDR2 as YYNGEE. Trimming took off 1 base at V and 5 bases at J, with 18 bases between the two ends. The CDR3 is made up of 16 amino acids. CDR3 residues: CASSVFEAAGLYGYTF. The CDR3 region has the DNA TGTGCCAGCAGCGTATTCGAGGCCGCGGGTTTGTATGGCTACACCTTC.

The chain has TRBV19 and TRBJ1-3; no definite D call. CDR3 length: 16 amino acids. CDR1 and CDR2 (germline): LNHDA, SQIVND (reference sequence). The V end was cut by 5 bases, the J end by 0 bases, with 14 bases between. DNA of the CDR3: TGTGCCAGTAGTCTCAAGACAAGGAGCTCTGGAAACACCATATATTTT. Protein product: CASSLKTRSSGNTIYF.

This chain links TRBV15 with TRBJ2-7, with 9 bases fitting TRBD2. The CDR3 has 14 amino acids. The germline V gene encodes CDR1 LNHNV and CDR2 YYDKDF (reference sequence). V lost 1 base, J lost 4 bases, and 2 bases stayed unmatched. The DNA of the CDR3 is TGTGCCACCAGCAGAGGACTAGCGGTTTACGAGCAGTACTTC. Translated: CATSRGLAVYEQYF.

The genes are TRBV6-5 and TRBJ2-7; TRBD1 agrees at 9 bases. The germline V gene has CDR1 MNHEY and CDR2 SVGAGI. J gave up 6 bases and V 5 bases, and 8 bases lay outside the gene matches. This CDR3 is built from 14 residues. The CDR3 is CASSTGTGIPEQYF. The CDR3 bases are TGTGCCAGCAGTACCGGGACAGGGATTCCCGAGCAGTACTTC.

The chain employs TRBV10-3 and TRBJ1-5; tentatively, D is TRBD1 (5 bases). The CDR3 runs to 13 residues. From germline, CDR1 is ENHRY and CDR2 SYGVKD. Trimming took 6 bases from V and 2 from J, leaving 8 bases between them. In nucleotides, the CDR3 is TGTGCCATCAGACGGGGGGGCAATCAGCCCCAGCATTTT. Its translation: CAIRRGGNQPQHF.

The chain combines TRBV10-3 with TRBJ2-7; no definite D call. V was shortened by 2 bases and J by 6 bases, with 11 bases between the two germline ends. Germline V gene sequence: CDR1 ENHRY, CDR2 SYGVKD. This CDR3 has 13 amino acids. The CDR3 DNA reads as TGTGCCATCAGTGAGGACCAAGGAAGCGAGCAGTACTTC. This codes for CAISEDQGSEQYF.